This T cell receptor beta chain was retrieved from a study of blood T cell repertoires in COVID-19. On the study more broadly: Acute and convalescent COVID-19 specimens originated in the United States, Italy and Spain. Sample material is recorded as cDNA or gDNA derived from T cells, B-cell-depleted T cells, or PBMCs.

CDR3 length: 16 amino acids. From germline, CDR1 is LGHDT and CDR2 YNNKEL (reference sequence). Between the trimmed V and J ends, which lost 1 base and 3 bases, there was a span of 16 bases. Per the authors' pipeline: Estimated nucleated cell counts came from reference gene primer amplification. The repertoire was sequenced with immunoSEQ multiplex PCR; TCRdb's copy has only in-frame clones and lacks some. That table gives V, J and clone size, and the DNA gave D and trimming. The sample contains 95,000 to 150,000 clones, about four fifths of which appear only once. Sequencing was done on a sample of peripheral blood. The chain joins TRBV3-1 (or the pseudogene TRBV3-2) to TRBJ2-7; possibly TRBD2 for D (7 bases). This receptor was identified in a man aged 35-49 years with active or convalescent COVID-19. The CDR3 loop is CASSQAGRGGSYEQYF. CDR3 bases: TGTGCCAGCAGCCAAGCCGGAAGGGGGGGGAGCTACGAGCAGTACTTC.